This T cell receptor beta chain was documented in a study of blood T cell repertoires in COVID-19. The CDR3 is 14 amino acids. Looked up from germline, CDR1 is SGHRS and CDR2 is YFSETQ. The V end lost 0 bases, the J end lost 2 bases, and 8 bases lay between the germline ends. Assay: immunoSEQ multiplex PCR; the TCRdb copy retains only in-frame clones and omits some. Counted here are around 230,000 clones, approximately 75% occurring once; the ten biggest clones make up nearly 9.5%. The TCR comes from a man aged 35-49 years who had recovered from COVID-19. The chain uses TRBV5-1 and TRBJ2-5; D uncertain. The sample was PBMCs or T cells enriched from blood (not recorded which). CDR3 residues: CASSLGAFQETQYF. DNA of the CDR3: TGCGCCAGCAGCTTGGGGGCGTTTCAAGAGACCCAGTACTTC.